Listed below are T cell receptor beta chains from one sample, sequenced in a study of T cell responses to AZD1222 COVID-19 vaccine. Repertoires were generated with immunoSEQ multiplex PCR, while TCRdb's copy carries only in-frame clones and drops some. This table has 150,000 to 250,000 clones, approximately 94% appearing once. The sequences come from peripheral blood, collected 28 days after the second AZD1222 dose. These receptors were collected from an adult who received the AZD1222 COVID-19 vaccine. Each CDR3 is given with its conserved first and last residue. D genes are given only for firm matches. Not all rows give a size; the values are once, few, many and, for expanded clones, a class.

D gene	clone size	V gene	J gene	CDR3 DNA	CDR3 protein
TRBD1	.	TRBV7-2	TRBJ1-2	TGTGCCAGCAGCCAAAGACAGGGGAACTATGGCTACACCTTC	CASSQRQGNYGYTF
.	.	TRBV7-9	TRBJ1-2	TGTGCCAGCAGCTTAGCTTTGTACACTAGCTATGGCTACACCTTC	CASSLALYTSYGYTF
.	.	TRBV18	TRBJ2-1	TGTGCCAGCTCGCCCTCGGGGTCTTACAATGAGCAGTTCTTC	CASSPSGSYNEQFF
.	.	TRBV6-4	TRBJ2-3	TGTGCCAGCAGTGACAGGGGAGGCACAGATACGCAGTATTTT	CASSDRGGTDTQYF
.	.	TRBV29-1	TRBJ1-5	TGCAGCGTAGGCGTTCAAGGCCAGCCCCAGCATTTT	CSVGVQGQPQHF
.	.	TRBV3-1/TRBV3-2	TRBJ2-7	TGTGCCAGCAGCCAAGATTTTCCCTACGAGCAGTACTTC	CASSQDFPYEQYF
TRBD1	.	TRBV10-2	TRBJ1-3	TGCGCCAGCAGTGGGGGACAGGGAGGCGGAAACACCATATATTTT	CASSGGQGGGNTIYF
.	.	TRBV7-9	TRBJ1-3	TGTGCCAGCAGCTTACTTGGGCCTGGAAACACCATATATTTT	CASSLLGPGNTIYF
TRBD1	.	TRBV19	TRBJ2-7	TGTGCCAGTACCGACAGGGGGCTGATCTACGAGCAGTACTTC	CASTDRGLIYEQYF
.	once	TRBV6-5	TRBJ1-1	TGTGCCAGCAGTAATCCGGGACGCCCGGTGGCTTTCTTT	CASSNPGRPVAFF
TRBD1	.	TRBV2	TRBJ1-2	TGTGCCAGCAGTAAGGGACAGGTCTATGGCTACACCTTC	CASSKGQVYGYTF
TRBD1	.	TRBV5-4	TRBJ2-7	TGTGCCAGCAGCATGGGTGTAGGGGGCGCGTCCTACGAGCAGTACTTC	CASSMGVGGASYEQYF
.	.	TRBV11-2	TRBJ1-3	TGTGCCAGCAGCCTCGGGGAAGGCTCTGGAAACACCATATATTTT	CASSLGEGSGNTIYF
TRBD1	.	TRBV5-1	TRBJ2-1	TGCGCCAGCAGCGGTCGGACAGGGTCGGGCAATGAGCAGTTCTTC	CASSGRTGSGNEQFF
.	.	TRBV28	TRBJ1-2	TGTGCCAGCAGTACCCCAGCTTCCTATGGCTACACCTTC	CASSTPASYGYTF
TRBD2	.	TRBV3-1/TRBV3-2	TRBJ2-5	TGTGCCAGCAGCGTAAAGCGGGGGGGAGTCCAAGAGACCCAGTACTTC	CASSVKRGGVQETQYF
.	.	TRBV5-1	TRBJ1-1	TGCGCCAGCAGCTTGGACCCGGGTATGAACACTGAAGCTTTCTTT	CASSLDPGMNTEAFF
.	.	TRBV12-3/TRBV12-4	TRBJ1-2	TGTGCCAGCAGTAATGTCCCGAACTATGGCTACACCTTC	CASSNVPNYGYTF
TRBD1	.	TRBV29-1	TRBJ1-1	TGCAGCTCTCACTTGTCAGGGGGTACTGAAGCTTTCTTT	CSSHLSGGTEAFF
.	.	TRBV7-9	TRBJ1-2	TGTGCCAGCAGCTCTAGACAGTATGGCTACACCTTC	CASSSRQYGYTF
.	.	TRBV27	TRBJ1-6	TGTGCCAGCAGTCCTCTTAATTCACCCCTCCACTTT	CASSPLNSPLHF
.	.	TRBV28	TRBJ2-3	TGTGCCAGCAGTTTAAGGTTCGGCGGAGTCACAGATACGCAGTATTTT	CASSLRFGGVTDTQYF
.	.	TRBV12-3/TRBV12-4	TRBJ2-5	TGTGCCACCCGGGGGCTTGCCCAAGAGACCCAGTACTTC	CATRGLAQETQYF
.	once	TRBV9	TRBJ2-1	TGTGCCAGCAGCGTAGCCAACAATGAGCAGTTCTTC	CASSVANNEQFF
.	.	TRBV14	TRBJ1-2	TGTGCCAGCAGTCGAACCACCGGGGGAGCTGCCTATGGCTACACCTTC	CASSRTTGGAAYGYTF
.	.	TRBV18	TRBJ1-2	TGTGCCAGCTCACCAGGGGAGGAGAGAATCTATGGCTACACCTTC	CASSPGEERIYGYTF
.	.	TRBV7-9	TRBJ1-3	TGTGCCAGCCGGCAAGAGAGGGCCGAACCGAACTCCCTTGGAAACACCATATATTTT	CASRQERAEPNSLGNTIYF
.	.	TRBV2	TRBJ1-2	TGTGCCAGCACCGAGGGGGTCCCAATTGTCTATGGCTACACCTTC	CASTEGVPIVYGYTF
.	.	TRBV19	TRBJ1-2	TGTGCCAGTAGTATAGGTTACAGCTATGGCTACACCTTC	CASSIGYSYGYTF
TRBD2	.	TRBV5-1	TRBJ2-1	TGCGCCAGCAGCTTGGTTAGCGGGGGGGCTTTGAATGAGCAGTTCTTC	CASSLVSGGALNEQFF
.	.	TRBV5-1	TRBJ2-5	TGCGCCAGCAGCTTGGTCCCTAGCAGGGAGACCCAGTACTTC	CASSLVPSRETQYF
TRBD1	.	TRBV19	TRBJ1-1	TGTGCCAGTACCCCTCCGGGACAGGGACGCACTGAAGCTTTCTTT	CASTPPGQGRTEAFF
.	.	TRBV12-3/TRBV12-4	TRBJ2-7	TGTGCCAGCAGTTTACAGGGCTACGAGCAGTACTTC	CASSLQGYEQYF
.	.	TRBV18	TRBJ1-3	TGTGCCAGCTCACCACCGTATCGCGGTTTCTCTGGAAACACCATATATTTT	CASSPPYRGFSGNTIYF
.	.	TRBV7-3	TRBJ2-1	TGTGCCAGCAGCACGAGACACCAGAGGGTCGATGAGCAGTTCTTC	CASSTRHQRVDEQFF
.	.	TRBV6-1	TRBJ1-1	TGTGCCAGCAGTGAGCCGGGGGAGGTGGTAGCTTTCTTT	CASSEPGEVVAFF
.	.	TRBV6-1	TRBJ1-2	TGTGCCAGCAGTGACGGGTCGGGGGGCTTTGGCTACACCTTC	CASSDGSGGFGYTF
TRBD1	once	TRBV7-9	TRBJ2-2	TGTGCCAGCAGCCCCGGGACAGGGGGCATGAGGACCGGGGAGCTGTTTTTT	CASSPGTGGMRTGELFF
TRBD1	.	TRBV5-1	TRBJ1-1	TGCGCCAGCAGCCTCTACAGGGGAGGCACTGAAGCTTTCTTT	CASSLYRGGTEAFF
TRBD1	.	TRBV6-5	TRBJ1-1	TGTGCCAGCAGAGCAGGAGGGACAGCGAACACTGAAGCTTTCTTT	CASRAGGTANTEAFF
TRBD1	.	TRBV19	TRBJ1-4	TGTGCCAGTAGTGGAACCGGGACAGGGGATGAAAAACTGTTTTTT	CASSGTGTGDEKLFF
TRBD1	.	TRBV29-1	TRBJ1-6	TGCAGCGTGGCCTTGACAGGGGCGGATGGACCCCTCCACTTT	CSVALTGADGPLHF
.	.	TRBV27	TRBJ2-3	TGTGCCAGCCGCCCAGAGGGCTACGCAGATACGCAGTATTTT	CASRPEGYADTQYF
.	.	TRBV27	TRBJ2-4	TGTGCCAGCAGTTTGCTGGGTGTGGACATTCAGTACTTC	CASSLLGVDIQYF
TRBD1	.	TRBV6-2/TRBV6-3	TRBJ1-2	TGTGCCAGCAGCGACCCGGGACAGGGCTATGGCTACACCTTC	CASSDPGQGYGYTF
.	.	TRBV7-2	TRBJ2-6	TGTGCCAGCAGTTCGACCACTGGGGCCAACGTCCTGACTTTC	CASSSTTGANVLTF
.	.	TRBV7-9	TRBJ2-3	TGTGCCAGCAGCTTCCAAACAGGGAACGCAGATACGCAGTATTTT	CASSFQTGNADTQYF
TRBD1	.	TRBV5-6	TRBJ1-2	TGTGCCAGCAGCGGTGAAGGGGGCTTAGGCTACACCTTC	CASSGEGGLGYTF
TRBD1	.	TRBV2	TRBJ1-1	TGTGCCAGCAGCGGACAGGGGGTGGGGAACACTGAAGCTTTCTTT	CASSGQGVGNTEAFF
.	few	TRBV9	TRBJ1-1	TGTGCCAGCAGCGTATTCGCGGGAGGAAAGGGCGGGAGCACTGAAGCTTTCTTT	CASSVFAGGKGGSTEAFF
.	.	TRBV7-2	TRBJ1-5	TGTGCCAGCAGCTTAGGAGCCTCCCTTAGTCAGCCCCAGCATTTT	CASSLGASLSQPQHF
.	.	TRBV6-2/TRBV6-3	TRBJ1-2	TGTGCCAGCAGTTTCTCAGGGTTTGGGGGCTACACCTTC	CASSFSGFGGYTF
.	.	TRBV10-3	TRBJ1-5	TGTGCCATCAGTGAGCGCGCTGGACAGCCCCAGCATTTT	CAISERAGQPQHF
.	once	TRBV4-3	TRBJ1-2	TGCGCCAGCAGCCTTGGGAGGAGGGCCAATGGCTACACCTTC	CASSLGRRANGYTF